This T cell receptor beta chain came from a study of shared clonotypes between healthy human individuals. TCRdb's copy holds only in-frame clones and misses some; the assay was immunoSEQ multiplex PCR. The repertoire includes about 2 million clones, 85% to 95% of them detected once, and 0.1% to 0.15% sits in the top ten. V shed 3 bases, J shed 4 bases, and the junction held 2 bases outside the gene matches. This CDR3 contains 13 residues. Germline V gene data show CDR1 as ENHRY and CDR2 as SYGVKD. This clone was seen ten or more times. The sequence derives from a man between 18 and 29 years old in good health. The specimen was naive CD4+ T cells sorted from blood. As to subset: CD45RA+ positively selected. The chain employs TRBV10-3 and TRBJ1-1; TRBD1 aligns across 7 bases. CDR3 in DNA: TGTGCCATCAGTGATACAGGGGCCACTGAAGCTTTCTTT. Protein sequence: CAISDTGATEAFF.